This TCR beta chain is from a study of cytomegalovirus exposure and HLA in healthy donors. Both 60 Vbeta primers and 13 Jbeta primers went into the PCR. As processed by the authors: As a later analysis found, there were 70 million to 100 million unique TCR beta chains, of which 8.5 million to 14 million were shared. TCRdb keeps only in-frame clones here, not all; method: immunoSEQ multiplex PCR. Clone size and the V and J calls come from that table; the DNA yielded D and trimming. The sample has 100,000 to 150,000 clones; roughly 77% are singletons. As for this clone: Its antigen remains unknown.

The CDR3 has 16 residues. V dropped 2 bases and J dropped 4; count of bases not matched to a gene: 6. Per the germline V gene, CDR1 is MDHEN and CDR2 is SYDVKM. The study, taken as a whole, reports: Presence/absence analyses rested on an assumption that sequencing depth was roughly uniform across donors. There were 150 to 200 TCR beta chains listed as cytomegalovirus-associated. V- and J-gene trimming in TCR beta was tied to a missense DCLRE1C variant by an analysis performed later.

The sample taken for sequencing was PBMCs. This clonotype was obtained from a woman aged 40-49 years in good health and CMV-seropositive. The chain links TRBV28 to TRBJ2-3; TRBD2 aligns across 10 bases. The CDR3 here is CASSLQAGGFADTQYF. CDR3 DNA sequence: TGTGCCAGCAGTTTACAAGCGGGAGGGTTCGCAGATACGCAGTATTTT.